One T cell receptor beta chain is described in this entry. TCRdb's copy holds only in-frame clones and misses some; the assay was immunoSEQ multiplex PCR. Of about 58,000 clones in the sample, under 95% were seen once. The data stem from a study of T cell changes during pregnancy in multiple sclerosis. The germline V gene has CDR1 MGHRA and CDR2 YSYEKL. V lost 1 base, J lost 0 bases, and 11 bases lay in between. The CDR3 totals 16 residues. This sequence originates from a female donor in good health, enrolled as a control in a pregnancy study. This chain connects TRBV4-1 to TRBJ2-3; D unclear. The sequenced sample was CD4+ T cells from peripheral blood mononuclear cells, obtained after pregnancy. This CDR3 reads CASSQGLAPSTDTQYF. In DNA, the CDR3 is TGCGCCAGCAGCCAAGGTTTGGCACCTAGCACAGATACGCAGTATTTT.